Below, one TCR beta chain is given with its context. The repertoire was sequenced with immunoSEQ multiplex PCR; TCRdb's copy has only in-frame clones and lacks some. This sample carries approximately 310,000 clones, 85% of them seen once, and the ten largest clones take about 2%. The sample is drawn from a study of blood T cell repertoires in COVID-19. Overall study context: There were acute and convalescent COVID-19 samples, and they came from the United States, Italy and Spain.

Sequencing was carried out using PBMCs or T cells enriched from blood (not recorded which). The receptor was derived from a woman in her thirties who had been exposed to COVID-19.

CDR3 DNA: TGTGCCAGCAGCCGCCTTAGCGGGGGTGCGTCCTACGAGCAGTACTTC. This encodes CASSRLSGGASYEQYF. The gene calls are TRBV3-1 (or the pseudogene TRBV3-2) and TRBJ2-7; 9 nucleotides line up with TRBD2. CDR1 LGHDT and CDR2 YNNKEL come from the germline V gene (reference sequence). The CDR3 is 16 amino acids. Trimming took 4 bases from V and 1 from J; bases not matched to a gene: 8.